This T cell receptor beta chain was retrieved from a study of monozygotic twins with inflammatory bowel disease (dated by TCRdb to between 2019 and 2020). About the full investigation: The complete study included about 30 monozygotic twin pairs: 19 IBD-discordant Danish pairs and nine German pairs, of which four were IBD-concordant and five were IBD-discordant. Each individual had, on average, about 151 000 unique TCRalpha sequences and 181 000 unique TCRbeta sequences available for analysis. Within discordant pairs, disease-associated traits were sought mainly by comparing IBD patients with their genetically identical healthy co-twins. Overall study results and their limits: Repertoire similarity did not differ between concordant and discordant twins, possibly due to limited statistical power. No single strong signal or clonotype linked to IBD turned up in the results, so the idea that one exists was not supported. The analysis was unable to tell apart different T cell subtypes. Fewer clonotypes were shared with other individuals by IBD patients than by healthy twins, most markedly in patients showing signs of disease activity. Differing immunosuppressive treatments among patients may have added background noise and inter-individual variability to the repertoires. TCRbeta repertoire diversity, by inverse Simpson index, was decreased in IBD patients compared with their healthy co-twins.

From each donor, a 2.5 ml peripheral blood sample was collected into PAXgene tubes and kept at -80 degrees C. Total RNA was isolated from whole blood with the PAXgene blood miRNA kit on an automated QIAcube, without T cell sorting. Peripheral blood from monozygotic twin pairs concordant or discordant for inflammatory bowel disease was subjected to deep TCRalpha and TCRbeta repertoire profiling with unique molecular barcoding. For every twin pair, smoking habits were documented, and each individual was categorised as a current, former or never smoker. Receptor amplification or capture employed 5' RACE. The input for every TCR library was approximately 3,500 ng of total RNA. cDNA was synthesized with SMARTScribe reverse transcriptase in eight separate reactions per sample. During cDNA synthesis, unique molecular identifiers containing a 6-nucleotide sample barcode were introduced by template switching. TCRalpha and TCRbeta cDNA was amplified by two nested PCRs of about 15 and 9 cycles, with bead purification after each PCR. Before amplification, the cDNA was treated with uracil DNA-glycosylase and purified using the QIAquick PCR purification kit. In the second PCR, Illumina TruSeq-compatible adapters and sample-specific barcodes were added. Library quality and concentration were checked on TapeStation and Qubit, and libraries were pooled at approximately 4.7 ng each. The pooled libraries were sequenced with 2 x 100 bp reads and custom sequencing primers on an Illumina HiSeq2500 single-index Rapid Run. In the authors' own workflow: MiGEC version 1.2.6 was used for UMI-based consensus assembly, which corrected PCR and sequencing errors. MiXCR version 2.1.1 handled V(D)J alignment, clonotype assembly and CDR3 extraction. To normalise gene usage, clonotype sharing and MAIT/NKT TCR abundance, the top 1000, 10 000 and 20 000 clonotypes in each sample were analysed. After downsampling to 27 000 UMIs, diversity was calculated as the inverse Simpson index using the vegan R package. Statistical testing used paired Mann-Whitney U tests on the discordant twin pairs and applied Benjamini-Hochberg correction for multiple testing. TCRdb reprocessed the reads, so every CDR3 protein sequence counts as one entry and DNA is not shown. For this entry, the V and J calls and clone size follow TCRdb and not the study's own pipeline. This sample's table contains approximately 400,000 distinct CDR3 sequences. 2.4% of the sample is held by the ten biggest clonotypes.

In regard to this clonotype: What antigen it recognizes has not been identified.

The germline V gene (reference sequence) specifies LNHDA as CDR1 and SQIVND as CDR2. There are 17 amino acids in the CDR3, from cysteine to phenylalanine inclusive. Only the protein is on record. Specimen: blood. This receptor was identified in a human donor with ulcerative colitis or Crohn's disease, or a healthy co-twin of an affected twin (not recorded which). In this chain, TRBV19 is recombined with TRBJ1-2; there is no DNA to check the TCRdb D call of TRBD1. CDR3 sequence: CASSIYGRGERNYGYTF.